This entry lists 28 T cell receptor beta chains sequenced from one sample in a study of cytomegalovirus exposure and HLA in healthy donors. 60 Vbeta and 13 Jbeta primers were used in PCR. The table came from immunoSEQ multiplex PCR; TCRdb's copy has only in-frame clones and leaves some out. The sample yields 90,000 or so clones, roughly 80% seen once. The sequencing sample was made of PBMCs. The receptors were gathered from a man aged 25 to 40 in good health and CMV-seropositive.

CDR3 in amino acids: CASSLGPTLETQYF. CDR3 in DNA: TGTGCCAGCAGCTTAGGCCCTACCCTAGAGACCCAGTACTTC. The chain links TRBV11-2 to TRBJ2-5; D not certain. V dropped 1 base and J dropped 4 bases, with 10 bases sitting between them. Germline CDR1 and CDR2: SGHAT and FQNNGV. The CDR3 runs 14 residues.

The chain has TRBV6-1 and TRBJ2-7; 7 bases fit TRBD1. The CDR3 length is 14 residues. J was trimmed by 3 bases and V by 6 bases; bases with no gene match: 8. Looked up from germline, CDR1 is MNHNS and CDR2 is SASEGT. The DNA for the CDR3 is TGTGCCAGCAGGGTAGACAGGGTGGTCTACGAGCAGTACTTC. Translated, it gives CASRVDRVVYEQYF.

This clone was seen a single time. This rearrangement joins TRBV11-3 to TRBJ2-1, with a tentative D call TRBD2 (5 bases). This CDR3 region has 16 residues. V was trimmed by 3 bases and J by 10 bases, leaving 22 bases between them. CDR1 SGHNT and CDR2 YENEEA come from the germline V gene. CDR3 residues: CASSLDPVAGDKEQFF. For the CDR3, the DNA is TGTGCCAGCAGCTTGGACCCCGTGGCCGGGGATAAGGAGCAGTTCTTC.

The CDR3 reads CASSYGGGLQPQHF. In DNA, the CDR3 is TGTGCCAGCAGCTATGGCGGGGGGCTTCAGCCCCAGCATTTT. The rearrangement joins TRBV28 to TRBJ1-5, with a tentative D call TRBD1 (6 bases). CDR1 is MDHEN and CDR2 is SYDVKM in the germline V gene. The germline V and J ends were trimmed by 6 bases and 6 bases, with 15 bases remaining between them. This CDR3 is built from 14 residues.

The J gene is TRBJ1-2, the V gene TRBV15; weak D call: TRBD1 (5 bases). CDR3 length equals 16 residues. From germline, CDR1 is LNHNV and CDR2 YYDKDF (reference sequence). The V end was cut by 0 bases, the J end by 4 bases, with 15 bases between. This CDR3 is CATSRDSGGYRYGYTF. CDR3 DNA sequence: TGTGCCACCAGCAGAGATTCTGGGGGGTATCGCTATGGCTACACCTTC.

V usage is TRBV27 and J usage is TRBJ2-7; 7 bases fit TRBD1. The CDR3 loop spans 16 amino acids. V shed 6 bases and J 2 bases; nucleotides not matched to a gene: 13. The germline gives CDR1 MNHEY, CDR2 SMNVEV (reference sequence). The CDR3 is CASSVLDRVQPYEQYF. In nucleotides, the CDR3 is TGTGCCAGCAGCGTACTTGACAGGGTTCAACCCTACGAGCAGTACTTC.

The V call is TRBV6-5, the J call TRBJ2-1, with 10 bases aligning to TRBD1. The germline V gene has CDR1 MNHEY and CDR2 SVGAGI. This CDR3 has 15 residues. V was clipped by 6 bases and J by 2 bases; unmatched bases: 4. CDR3 protein: CASSVGQGAYNEQFF. CDR3 sequence (DNA): TGTGCCAGCAGCGTCGGACAGGGGGCCTACAATGAGCAGTTCTTC.

The CDR3 DNA sequence: TGCGCCAGCAGCTTAGGACAGGCAGATAATTCACCCCTCCACTTT. The encoded protein is CASSLGQADNSPLHF. The genes are TRBV5-1 and TRBJ1-6, with 7 bases identical to TRBD1. The CDR3 sequence is 15 residues long. V trimming: 2 bases; J trimming: 5 bases; junction bases outside the gene matches: 4. Per germline, CDR1 SGHRS and CDR2 YFSETQ.

V is TRBV5-6 and J is TRBJ2-5, with D perhaps matching TRBD1 (7 bases). CDR3 size: 18 residues. In germline, CDR1 is SGHDT, CDR2 YYEEEE. Between the trimmed V and J ends, which lost 0 bases and 2 bases, there was a span of 20 bases. CDR3 in DNA: TGTGCCAGCAGCTTGGACAGGGGTGGCGGGGTGTATCAAGAGACCCAGTACTTC. Protein product: CASSLDRGGGVYQETQYF.

The chain combines TRBV5-1 with TRBJ2-1; possibly TRBD2 for D (6 bases). V was pared by 8 bases and J by 0 bases, with 12 bases between. The CDR3 has 14 residues. Germline CDR1 SGHRS, CDR2 YFSETQ. CDR3 bases: TGCGCCAGTAGATTCGGGGGCTCCTACAATGAGCAGTTCTTC. This codes for CASRFGGSYNEQFF.

This chain links TRBV2 with TRBJ2-2; TRBD1 might be the D (5 bases). Trimming left V 6 bases short and J 2 bases short, with 10 bases between. The CDR3 runs to 14 residues. The germline V gene has CDR1 SNHLY and CDR2 FYNNEI. CDR3 region: CASRARANTGELFF. The DNA for the CDR3 is TGTGCCAGCAGGGCCAGGGCCAACACCGGGGAGCTGTTTTTT.

This chain uses TRBV25-1 with TRBJ2-2; 9 bases are a match to TRBD1. Germline-derived CDR1 and CDR2 are MGHDK and SYGVNS. The V and J ends lost 4 bases and 2 bases, in that order; junction bases with no gene match: 5. The CDR3 is made up of 16 amino acids. CDR3 bases: TGTGCCAGCAGTGCCCAGACAGGGGGAAACACCGGGGAGCTGTTTTTT. Translation gives CASSAQTGGNTGELFF.

CDR3 protein: CASSEAGAGNQPQHF. CDR3 DNA sequence: TGTGCCAGCAGTGAAGCGGGTGCGGGGAATCAGCCCCAGCATTTT. V usage is TRBV6-1 and J usage is TRBJ1-5; D gene unclear. CDR1 MNHNS and CDR2 SASEGT come from the germline V gene. The CDR3 extends over 15 amino acids. V was shortened by 0 bases and J by 4 bases, with 10 bases between the two germline ends.

The genes are TRBV6-5 and TRBJ2-5; 7 bases are a match to TRBD1. The end of the DNA fits TRBJ2-7 better, so the J call may be wrong. This CDR3 region has 15 residues. CDR1 and CDR2 from the germline V gene are MNHEY and SVGAGI. CDR3 DNA: TGTGCCAGCAGTTACGGGCCACAGGGGAACTACGAGCAGTACTTC. It yields the protein CASSYGPQGNYEQYF.

The gene calls are TRBV29-1 and TRBJ2-5; TRBD2 is a possible D gene (5 bases). The CDR3 extends over 13 amino acids. V was cut by 8 bases and J by 2 bases, with 15 bases left in between. Germline values: CDR1 SQVTM, CDR2 ANQGSEA. CDR3 region: CSFRRGQQETQYF. Written as DNA, the CDR3 is TGCAGCTTTCGCAGAGGGCAGCAAGAGACCCAGTACTTC.

This clone was seen only once. Here the CDR3 DNA reads TGTGCCAGCAGTCCACGGACAGGGACCATCTCCTACGAGCAGTACTTC. Translating gives CASSPRTGTISYEQYF. The rearrangement uses TRBV28 and TRBJ2-7, with 8 bases fitting TRBD1. The ends lost 5 bases at V and 0 bases at J; junction bases unmatched: 9. The CDR3 has 16 residues. Germline CDR1 reads MDHEN; CDR2 reads SYDVKM.

This clone appeared a few times. This chain links TRBV6-5 with TRBJ1-5; 8 bases are a match to TRBD1. Germline V gives CDR1 MNHEY, CDR2 SVGAGI. This CDR3 region has 14 residues. The V segment lost 5 bases and the J segment 2 bases; nucleotides outside the gene matches: 2. CDR3 residues: CASSEQGGNQPQHF. CDR3 nucleotides: TGTGCCAGCAGTGAACAGGGGGGCAATCAGCCCCAGCATTTT.

This clone occurred once. The rearrangement joins TRBV4-1 to TRBJ1-5, with D tentatively TRBD1 (6 bases). Trimming cost V 5 bases and J 7 bases, with 15 bases left between them. The CDR3 totals 14 residues. Germline-derived CDR1 and CDR2 are MGHRA and YSYEKL. The CDR3 here is CASSEVTGRQPQHF. The CDR3 DNA reads as TGCGCCAGCAGCGAAGTTACAGGGAGACAGCCCCAGCATTTT.

The sample holds a few counts of this clone. The rearrangement joins TRBV5-6 to TRBJ1-3; 7 bases line up with TRBD1. Germline values: CDR1 SGHDT, CDR2 YYEEEE. V shed 5 bases and J 4 bases; nucleotides not matched to a gene: 9. The CDR3 spans 15 residues. Written as DNA, the CDR3 is TGTGCCAGCAGACCGACAGGGAATATAGGAAACACCATATATTTT. Residues: CASRPTGNIGNTIYF.

V and J are TRBV5-5 and TRBJ2-1; 13 bases match TRBD2. Germline V gives CDR1 SGHKS, CDR2 YYEKEE (reference sequence). With 4 bases clipped from V and 6 bases from J, the junction kept 4 bases outside the gene matches. The CDR3 is 15 amino acids. CDR3 sequence (DNA): TGTGCCAGCAGCCCGTGGACTAGCGGGAGCAATGAGCAGTTCTTC. Amino acid sequence: CASSPWTSGSNEQFF.

This clone was seen just once. Because the CDR3 is missing its conserved closing phenylalanine or tryptophan, this is likely a read error. The V and J genes are TRBV6-6 and TRBJ1-2, with D maybe TRBD1 (6 bases). Trimming took off 5 bases at V and 5 bases at J, with 12 bases between the two ends. The germline V gene has CDR1 MNHNY and CDR2 SVGAGI (reference sequence). CDR3 length equals 13 residues. The CDR3 sequence is CASSAGEGYGYTL. CDR3 sequence (DNA): TGTGCCAGCAGTGCAGGGGAAGGGTATGGCTACACCCTC.

The genes are TRBV27 and TRBJ1-5; D is undetermined. The CDR3 spans 16 residues. The germline V and J ends were trimmed by 5 bases and 0 bases, with 14 bases remaining between them. The germline V gene encodes CDR1 MNHEY and CDR2 SMNVEV (reference sequence). The CDR3 sequence is CASSPLEVDSNQPQHF. The CDR3 coding sequence is TGTGCCAGCAGTCCTCTGGAGGTGGATAGCAATCAGCCCCAGCATTTT.

The chain employs TRBV5-4 and TRBJ1-1; D gene uncertain. The germline V and J ends were trimmed by 3 bases and 1 base, with 10 bases remaining between them. The CDR3 extends over 14 amino acids. Germline CDR1 reads SGHNT; CDR2 reads YYREEE (reference sequence). This chain's CDR3 is CASSSAGKNTEAFF. DNA for the CDR3: TGTGCCAGCAGCTCTGCCGGGAAGAACACTGAAGCTTTCTTT. Combining the CDR3 with reference TRBV5-4 and TRBJ1-1 gives the whole variable domain ETGVTQSPTHLIKTRGQQVTLRCSSQSGHNTVSWYQQALGQGPQFIFQYYREEENGRGNFPPRFSGLQFPNYSSELNVNALELDDSALYLCASSSAGKNTEAFFGQGTRLTVV.

This chain joins TRBV19 and TRBJ2-1, with 7 bases identical to TRBD2. The CDR3 is made up of 14 amino acids. The germline V gene has CDR1 LNHDA and CDR2 SQIVND (reference sequence). Unmatched junction bases numbered 3, after V lost 4 bases and J lost 3 bases. CDR3 bases: TGTGCCAGTAGTACCGGGACTAACTACAATGAGCAGTTCTTC. Residues: CASSTGTNYNEQFF.

The rearrangement uses TRBV7-8 and TRBJ2-5; D gene uncertain. The DNA end lines up better with TRBJ2-7; the J call may be wrong. The CDR3 loop spans 15 amino acids. CDR1 and CDR2 (germline): SGHVS, FQNEAQ. The DNA for the CDR3 is TGTGCCAGCAGCTTAGTGAGGAAGGCCCTCGACGAGCAGTACTTC. It translates to CASSLVRKALDEQYF.

The chain couples TRBV5-4 to TRBJ2-5, with a tentative D call TRBD2 (6 bases). V lost 4 bases, J lost 0 bases, and 13 bases lay in between. The CDR3 is 15 amino acids. CDR1 and CDR2 (germline): SGHNT, YYREEE (reference sequence). The CDR3 region has the DNA TGTGCCAGCAGCAGGGGACTGCAAAACCAAGAGACCCAGTACTTC. Protein: CASSRGLQNQETQYF.

As regards this clone: The germline gene is not matched at one end of the junction; a read error may be the cause. Other DNA sequences from this sample encode an identical CDR3 as well. The chain combines TRBV6-5 with TRBJ2-5; the match to TRBD2 covers 7 bases. Germline V CDR1 and CDR2: MNHEY, SVGAGI. The CDR3 spans 14 residues. The CDR3 coding sequence is TGTGCCAGTAGTTCCCCGACTAGCCGAGGGACCCAGTACTTC. Protein sequence: CASSSPTSRGTQYF.

The chain employs TRBV27 and TRBJ2-7, with D possibly being TRBD1 (6 bases). This CDR3 has 14 residues. V lost 5 bases, J lost 7 bases, and 18 bases lay in between. From germline, CDR1 is MNHEY and CDR2 SMNVEV (reference sequence). DNA for the CDR3: TGTGCCAGCAGTACCCTACAGGGCTTGGGGGAGCAGTACTTC. The encoded protein is CASSTLQGLGEQYF.